The source of this T cell receptor (beta chain) is a study of PD-L1 blockade in urothelial cancer (dated by TCRdb to the late 2010s). Regarding the complete study: Therapy was started at some point between 2013 and 2015 for all patients, and atezolizumab 1,200 mg was administered intravenously every 3 weeks. In the same patients, pretreatment tumors underwent whole exome sequencing and RNA sequencing in addition to TCR sequencing. Blood samples gave a median of about 140,000 T cells and under 85,000 unique TCRs, with a median clonality of around 0.074. Pretreatment tumor samples, along with matched peripheral blood collected serially before and after atezolizumab treatment, underwent TCR sequencing. An ECOG performance status of 0 or 1 was recorded for the patients, and 0 to 3 prior chemotherapy regimens had been received by the patients. About 85% of the 29 patients were males with bladder-origin urothelial cancer, and about 65% of the roughly 30 reported a prior smoking history. Pretreatment blood TCR-seq was available for about 27 patients, at least one posttreatment blood collection was obtained for approximately 25 patients, and tumor TCR-seq was available for approximately 25 patients. Roughly 9 patients reached durable clinical benefit, while roughly 22 patients did not. The study was an exploratory multi-omic analysis of somatic, immune and clinical correlates of response to PD-L1 blockade with atezolizumab in urothelial cancer. Blood samples were analyzed at two time points: 3 weeks after treatment start (second dose) and 6 weeks after treatment start. Durable clinical benefit meant progression-free survival longer than 6 months, and TCR features were also tested against progression-free and overall survival. What the research found in general, with its limitations: A pretreatment peripheral blood TCR clonality below the median was linked to improved progression-free and overall survival. Small sample size (n of about 30) and many exploratory analyses mean the results are intended to be hypothesis-generating. Greater expansion of tumor-associated TCR clones in peripheral blood 3 weeks after the start of treatment was observed in patients with durable benefit (n ≈ 22, p = 0.022).

Synthetic TCR analog templates were spiked into each PCR to estimate absolute template abundance from read counts. The immunoSEQ assay was used to amplify TCRbeta CDR3 regions from genomic DNA with bias-controlled V and J gene primers. Sequencing of rearranged TCRbeta segments was done at approximately 20X coverage. The study's own analysis went as follows. Clustering was used to correct sequencing errors, and CDR3s were annotated against IMGT so that V, D and J genes could be assigned. Only productive TCRbeta rearrangements were used in downstream analyses, excluding out-of-frame or stop-codon sequences. Clonality was computed as one minus Shannon entropy normalized by the log of the number of unique productive sequences. Clones differing between time points or between blood and tumor were identified using Fisher's exact test with Benjamini-Hochberg correction, with an adjusted p below 0.01 applied as the threshold. TCRdb stores this immuneACCESS table with in-frame sequences only. Part of the clones is absent; in the studies checked, under half of the shortfall reflects unresolved V genes, and no reason is known for the rest. Clone size and the V and J calls come from that table; the DNA yielded D and trimming. The sample table holds more than 65,000 clones, of which around 87% were seen once. Of the sample, roughly 5.2% falls within the top ten clones.

The CDR3 covers 15 residues, taking in both the cysteine and the phenylalanine. Just the 45-base CDR3 DNA is kept, in frame starting at base 1. V drops 1 base and J drops 4 bases, leaving 13 bases in between. CDR1 and CDR2, looked up from the germline V gene (reference sequence), are SEHNR and FQNEAQ. About this clone: The antigen it recognizes is unknown. Per-nucleotide qualities are absent, and no much larger clonotype sits a single base away.

A total of under 30 patients with locally advanced or metastatic urothelial carcinoma, treated at Memorial Sloan Kettering on a trial protocol, made up the cohort. Peripheral blood mononuclear cells were collected pretreatment and during treatment, at between 1 and 8 total time points per patient. The Qiagen DNeasy Blood extraction kit was used to purify genomic DNA from total PBMCs and tumor samples. PBMCs were collected pretreatment and during treatment, and were isolated and stored as previously described. This sequence was found in a woman in her 70s with urothelial cancer. The input for sequencing was PBMCs, taken around atezolizumab (anti-PD-L1) treatment. In this chain, TRBV7-9 is recombined with TRBJ2-5; TRBD2 is a possible D gene, resting on 6 matching bases. The DNA sequence is given as TGTGCCAGCAGCTTAGTGGGGGAAGCGGGAGAGACCCAGTACTTC. It codes for CASSLVGEAGETQYF.